Below are 10 T cell receptor beta chains sequenced from a single sample in a study of CD8 T cells in Susac syndrome. The authors reverse transcribed roughly 0.5 to 1 ug RNA with random hexamers. TCRdb reprocessed the immunoSEQ multiplex PCR reads with MiXCR, giving one entry per CDR3 protein. The data show about 430,000 distinct CDR3 sequences, about 85% seen once. The sample consisted of CD8+ T cells from PBMCs. The receptor source for this set is a human donor with multiple sclerosis.

The V and J genes are TRBV13 and TRBJ1-1; D is perhaps TRBD1 (5 bases). Trimming took 0 bases from V and 1 from J, leaving 9 bases between them. The CDR3 has 15 residues. Germline loops: CDR1 PRHDT, CDR2 FYEKMQ (reference sequence). The CDR3 region is CASSLGQEQNTEAFF. CDR3 in DNA: TGTGCCAGCAGCTTAGGACAGGAGCAGAACACTGAAGCTTTCTTT.

The chain has TRBV4-1 and TRBJ2-7, with TRBD2 identical over 14 bases. V lost 0 bases to trimming and J lost 3 bases; unmatched junction nucleotides: 4. CDR3 length: 17 amino acids. Germline assignment: CDR1 MGHRA and CDR2 YSYEKL. This chain's CDR3 is CASSQEGTSGSGYEQYF. In DNA form, the CDR3 reads TGCGCCAGCAGCCAAGAAGGGACTAGCGGGAGCGGCTACGAGCAGTACTTC.

The rearrangement links TRBV5-6 to TRBJ1-4; D may be TRBD1 (6 bases). CDR3 length: 14 residues. From germline, CDR1 is SGHDT and CDR2 YYEEEE. Trimming removed 1 base at V and 8 bases at J, with 12 bases between. The CDR3, as DNA: TGTGCCAGCAGCTTGACGGCAGGGGAAGAAAAACTGTTTTTT. Protein product: CASSLTAGEEKLFF.

This clonotype was seen a single time. The chain uses TRBV27 and TRBJ2-4, with D tentatively TRBD1 or TRBD2 (5 bases each). CDR1 is MNHEY, CDR2 SMNVEV, per germline (reference sequence). The CDR3 loop spans 15 amino acids. The V end was cut by 5 bases, the J end by 2 bases, with 13 bases between. This chain's CDR3 is CASSAASGPKNIQYF. The CDR3 coding sequence is TGTGCCAGCAGTGCGGCCTCGGGGCCCAAAAACATTCAGTACTTC.

V is TRBV27 and J is TRBJ2-1; TRBD2 agrees at 11 bases. The V gene's germline CDR1 is MNHEY and CDR2 SMNVEV (reference sequence). J was trimmed by 8 bases and V by 2 bases; bases with no gene match: 5. This CDR3 has 15 residues. CDR3 protein: CASSLSSGRVDEQFF. The DNA of the CDR3 is TGTGCCAGCAGTTTAAGTAGCGGGAGGGTTGATGAGCAGTTCTTC.

Points on this clonotype: A junction end diverges from the germline sequence, so it may reflect a read error. The rearrangement uses TRBV6-6 and TRBJ2-7; D ambiguous. CDR3 length: 12 amino acids. Germline loops: CDR1 MNHNY, CDR2 SVGAGI (reference sequence). The CDR3 sequence is CASSRWGYEQYF. In DNA form, the CDR3 reads TGTGCCAGCAGTCGCTGGGGTTACGAACAGTACTTC.

This chain joins TRBV6-1 and TRBJ2-1, with TRBD2 matching 9 bases. The CDR3 has 12 residues. Germline lookup yields CDR1 MNHNS and CDR2 SASEGT. V shed 4 bases, J shed 8 bases, and the junction held 0 bases outside the gene matches. CDR3 DNA: TGTGCCAGCAGTGGACTAGCGGATGAGCAGTTCTTC. Its protein is CASSGLADEQFF.

The genes are TRBV11-3 and TRBJ2-2, with D tentatively TRBD1 (8 bases). V dropped 1 base and J dropped 3 bases, with 15 bases sitting between them. There are 17 residues in the CDR3. The germline V gene has CDR1 SGHNT and CDR2 YENEEA. The CDR3 protein is CASSLGAGQEYTGELFF. The CDR3 bases are TGTGCCAGCAGCTTAGGAGCGGGACAGGAGTACACCGGGGAGCTGTTTTTT.

V usage is TRBV9 and J usage is TRBJ2-2, with 11 bases lining up with TRBD2. V gave up 4 bases and J gave up 1 base; unmatched junction bases: 9. Germline lookup yields CDR1 SGDLS and CDR2 YYNGEE. CDR3 length: 18 residues. CDR3 in DNA: TGTGCCAGCAGCCCCGGACTAGCGGGCGACATGAACACCGGGGAGCTGTTTTTT. The encoded protein is CASSPGLAGDMNTGELFF.

This clonotype was observed a handful of times. The CDR3 DNA follows: TGTGCCAGCAGTTTTACAGGGGGCACTGAAGCTTTCTTT. Translated: CASSFTGGTEAFF. The chain links TRBV5-6 to TRBJ1-1; 8 bases are a match to TRBD1. CDR1 SGHDT and CDR2 YYEEEE come from the germline V gene. The CDR3 covers 13 residues. V dropped 5 bases and J dropped 4; count of bases not matched to a gene: 4.